The source of this TCR beta chain is a study of cytomegalovirus exposure and HLA in healthy donors. Study results and limitations: Whilst most TCR sequences proved rare, a subset of public TCRs occurred across many donors.

The CDR3 is 15 amino acids. Looked up from germline, CDR1 is SGHTA and CDR2 is FQGNSA. The germline V and J ends were trimmed by 5 bases and 8 bases, with 16 bases remaining between them. Assay used: immunoSEQ multiplex PCR; TCRdb lists only in-frame clones, some missing. The sample includes tens of thousands of clones, approximately 94% seen only once; the top ten take less than 4%. In the case of this clone: Its antigen is not identified.

V usage is TRBV7-2 and J usage is TRBJ1-6; a possible D gene is TRBD1 (5 bases). Sequences were obtained from PBMCs. This TCR derives from a woman in her twenties or thirties in good health and CMV-seronegative. The CDR3 region has the DNA TGTGCCAGCAGCGTACTCCCCGGGACTTATTCACCCCTCCACTTT. Translated, it gives CASSVLPGTYSPLHF.